The clone carrying this T cell receptor beta chain showed up just a few times. Its antigen is as yet unknown. No DNA is shown, since the ends of the CDR3 on it are uncertain; the CDR3 is the one TCRdb lists. Documented time point: sample taken at primary tumor resection. Samples were obtained from some 70 donors, all untreated early-stage non-small cell lung cancer patients. No cell sorting; template was whole RNA from tumor, lung tissue or PBMC. A distinct unique molecular identifier was carried by each TCR cDNA molecule. TCRdb re-called the 5' RACE reads through MiXCR, storing one row per CDR3 protein. Of under 20,000 distinct CDR3 sequences in the sample, about 5.8% were seen once. These data belong to a study of spatial heterogeneity in lung cancer. General study points: Sequencing reached an estimated coverage of tumor T cells that was only roughly 7% for alpha chains and about 13% for beta chains. One measure, the expanded intratumoral alpha and beta TCR count, tracked tumor mutation counts.

A total of 17 residues make up the CDR3, ends included. The clonotype originates from a female donor with early-stage non-small cell lung cancer. V usage is TRBV12-2 and J usage is TRBJ2-2; TRBD1 reflects the table's D call only, with no check against the DNA. TRBV12-2 is shown as a pseudogene. Material: lung tumor tissue, obtained at surgery. The CDR3 protein is CASRSRFGQGTTGELFF.